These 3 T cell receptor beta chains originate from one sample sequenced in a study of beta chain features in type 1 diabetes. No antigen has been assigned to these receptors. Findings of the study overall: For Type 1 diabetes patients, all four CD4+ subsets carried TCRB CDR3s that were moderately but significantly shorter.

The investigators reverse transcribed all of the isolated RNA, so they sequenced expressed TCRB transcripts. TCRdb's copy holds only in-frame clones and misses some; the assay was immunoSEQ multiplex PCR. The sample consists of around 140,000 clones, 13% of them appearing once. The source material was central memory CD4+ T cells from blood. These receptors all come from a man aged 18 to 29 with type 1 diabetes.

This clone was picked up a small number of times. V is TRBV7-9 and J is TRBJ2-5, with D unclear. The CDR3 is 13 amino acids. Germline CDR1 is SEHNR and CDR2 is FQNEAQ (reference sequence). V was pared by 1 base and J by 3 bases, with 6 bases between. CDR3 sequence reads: CASSLVPEETQYF. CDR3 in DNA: TGTGCCAGCAGCTTAGTGCCAGAAGAGACCCAGTACTTC.

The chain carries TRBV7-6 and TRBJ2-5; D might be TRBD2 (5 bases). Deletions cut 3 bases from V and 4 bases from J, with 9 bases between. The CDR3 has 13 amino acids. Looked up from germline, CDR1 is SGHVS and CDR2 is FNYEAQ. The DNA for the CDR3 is TGTGCCAGCAGCTTGAGGGTTGGAGAGACCCAGTACTTC. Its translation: CASSLRVGETQYF.

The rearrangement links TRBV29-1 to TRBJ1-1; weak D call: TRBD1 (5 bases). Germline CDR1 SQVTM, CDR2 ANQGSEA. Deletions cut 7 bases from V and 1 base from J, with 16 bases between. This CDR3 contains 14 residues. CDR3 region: CSGDPGHKNTEAFF. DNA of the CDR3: TGCAGCGGGGACCCGGGGCATAAGAACACTGAAGCTTTCTTT. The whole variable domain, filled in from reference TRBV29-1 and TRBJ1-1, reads SAVISQKPSRDICQRGTSLTIQCQVDSQVTMMFWYRQQPGQSLTLIATANQGSEATYESGFVIDKFPISRPNLTFSTLTVSNMSPEDSSIYLCSGDPGHKNTEAFFGQGTRLTVV.